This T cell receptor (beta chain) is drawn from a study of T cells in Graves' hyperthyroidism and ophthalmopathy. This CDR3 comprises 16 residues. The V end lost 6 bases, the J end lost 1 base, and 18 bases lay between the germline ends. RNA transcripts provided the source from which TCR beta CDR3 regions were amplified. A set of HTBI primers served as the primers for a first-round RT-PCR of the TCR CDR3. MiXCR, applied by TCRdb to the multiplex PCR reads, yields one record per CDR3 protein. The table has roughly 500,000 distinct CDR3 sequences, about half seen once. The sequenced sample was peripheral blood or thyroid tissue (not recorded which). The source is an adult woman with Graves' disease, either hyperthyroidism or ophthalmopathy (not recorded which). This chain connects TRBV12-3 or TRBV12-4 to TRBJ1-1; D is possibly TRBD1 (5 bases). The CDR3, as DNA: TGTGCCAGCAGCCCGGGGACGAGGGGATCGAACACTGAAGCTTTCTTT. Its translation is CASSPGTRGSNTEAFF.